The rows below give T cell receptor beta chains drawn from one sample of a study of CD8 T cells in Susac syndrome. TCRdb ran MiXCR on the immunoSEQ multiplex PCR reads and lists one entry per CDR3 protein. This sample yields around 170,000 distinct CDR3 sequences, of which 94% are seen a single time; roughly 0.12% belongs to the top ten. The specimen sequenced was CD4+ T cells from PBMCs. The source of these receptors is a human donor with Susac syndrome. CDR3s include the opening cysteine and the closing phenylalanine or tryptophan. Fields, in order: CDR3 protein, CDR3 DNA, D gene, V gene, J gene. D genes are given only for firm matches.

cdr3_aa: CASTLAYLPGNIQYF; cdr3_nt: TGTGCCAGTACTCTAGCGTACCTTCCGGGAAACATTCAGTACTTC; d_call: .; v_call: TRBV19; j_call: TRBJ2-4
cdr3_aa: CASYSPGQGIYEQYF; cdr3_nt: TGTGCCAGTTACTCCCCGGGACAGGGGATTTACGAGCAGTACTTC; d_call: TRBD1; v_call: TRBV6-5; j_call: TRBJ2-7
cdr3_aa: CAWSAAGTGRNEQFF; cdr3_nt: TGTGCCTGGAGTGCGGCGGGGACAGGTCGCAATGAGCAGTTCTTC; d_call: TRBD1; v_call: TRBV30; j_call: TRBJ2-1
cdr3_aa: CASRGGGRSYEQYF; cdr3_nt: TGTGCCAGCCGAGGGGGGGGCAGATCCTACGAGCAGTACTTC; d_call: .; v_call: TRBV27; j_call: TRBJ2-7
cdr3_aa: CSALNPSGGHNEQFF; cdr3_nt: TGCAGTGCCCTGAACCCTAGCGGGGGGCACAATGAGCAGTTCTTC; d_call: TRBD2; v_call: TRBV20-1; j_call: TRBJ2-1
cdr3_aa: CASSQEGQDNQPQHF; cdr3_nt: TGCGCCAGCAGCCAAGAAGGACAGGACAATCAGCCCCAGCATTTT; d_call: TRBD1; v_call: TRBV4-1; j_call: TRBJ1-5
cdr3_aa: CASSRLTGGQETQYF; cdr3_nt: TGTGCCAGCAGTCGTCTGACAGGGGGCCAAGAGACCCAGTACTTC; d_call: TRBD1; v_call: TRBV7-9; j_call: TRBJ2-5
cdr3_aa: CASTPGQGNSPLHF; cdr3_nt: TGTGCCAGCACCCCGGGACAGGGTAATTCACCCCTCCACTTT; d_call: TRBD1; v_call: TRBV12-3/TRBV12-4; j_call: TRBJ1-6
cdr3_aa: CASSQGTGNYYGYTF; cdr3_nt: TGTGCCAGCAGCCAAGGCACAGGGAATTATTATGGCTACACCTTC; d_call: .; v_call: TRBV14; j_call: TRBJ1-2
cdr3_aa: CASSGGRQGDGYTF; cdr3_nt: TGCGCCAGCAGCGGGGGTCGACAGGGAGATGGCTACACCTTC; d_call: TRBD1; v_call: TRBV5-1; j_call: TRBJ1-2
cdr3_aa: CASSPGTAGTYTPQHF; cdr3_nt: TGCGCCAGCAGCCCGGGGACAGCGGGGACGTATACGCCCCAGCATTTT; d_call: TRBD1; v_call: TRBV5-1; j_call: TRBJ1-5
cdr3_aa: CASSYTSDTQYF; cdr3_nt: TGTGCCAGCAGTTACACTTCAGATACGCAGTATTTT; d_call: .; v_call: TRBV6-5; j_call: TRBJ2-3
cdr3_aa: CASSYGQGWQETQYF; cdr3_nt: TGTGCCAGCAGTTACGGACAGGGATGGCAAGAGACCCAGTACTTC; d_call: TRBD1; v_call: TRBV6-6; j_call: TRBJ2-5
cdr3_aa: CASSDTGGNEAFF; cdr3_nt: TGTGCCAGCAGCGATACAGGGGGCAATGAAGCTTTCTTT; d_call: TRBD1; v_call: TRBV25-1; j_call: TRBJ1-1
cdr3_aa: CASSLASGEVRGNEQFF; cdr3_nt: TGTGCCAGCAGCTTAGCCTCCGGGGAGGTCCGGGGCAATGAGCAGTTCTTC; d_call: .; v_call: TRBV11-2; j_call: TRBJ2-1
cdr3_aa: CANSPGGGRAFF; cdr3_nt: TGTGCCAACAGCCCCGGAGGAGGGAGAGCTTTCTTT; d_call: .; v_call: TRBV3-1; j_call: TRBJ1-1
cdr3_aa: CASSLDGIAKNIQYF; cdr3_nt: TGTGCCAGCAGCTTGGACGGGATAGCCAAAAACATTCAGTACTTC; d_call: .; v_call: TRBV5-6; j_call: TRBJ2-4